Sequencing of this T cell receptor beta chain was carried out in a study of T cells after yellow fever vaccination. Looked up from germline, CDR1 is SGHTA and CDR2 is FQGNSA. CDR3 size: 15 residues. Deletions cut 3 bases from V and 7 bases from J, with 17 bases between. This clonotype was found a few times. TCRdb reprocessed the 5' RACE reads via MiXCR and lists one record per CDR3 protein. The sample contains fewer than 450,000 distinct CDR3 sequences, 3% to 4.5% of which appear only once. The sample was PBMCs, taken 5 days after the yellow fever booster vaccination. The sequence was obtained from a man younger than 30 who received the YFV17D yellow fever vaccine. The genes are TRBV7-2 and TRBJ2-3; a possible D gene is TRBD2 (6 bases). The CDR3 protein is CASSFWDLATNTQYF. In nucleotides, the CDR3 is TGTGCCAGCAGCTTCTGGGACTTGGCTACGAATACGCAGTATTTT.